A selection of T cell receptor beta chains follows, all from one sample in a study of human T cells and chemical hapten exposure. From the RACE reads, TCRdb called clonotypes with MiXCR, one entry per CDR3 protein. The table shows tens of thousands of distinct CDR3 sequences, with about a tenth occurring only once. This specimen was whole blood, taken in connection with sensitization to the hapten diphenylcyclopropenone (DPC). All receptors derive from a woman between 45 and 60 years old with alopecia areata. Some clones in this sample may be carry-over from other donors' samples. CDR3s include the opening cysteine and the closing phenylalanine or tryptophan. A D gene is named only where the DNA matches it firmly. Rows give clone size only sometimes, using once, few, many, or a class for an expanded clone.

>TRBJ1-5|many|TRBV12-3/TRBV12-4|NA
TGTGCCAGCAGTGTACAAGCAACTAGCAATCAGCCCCAGCATTTT
CASSVQATSNQPQHF
>TRBJ1-2|many|TRBV28|NA
TGTGCCAGCAGTTTACAGGAGCACTATGGCTACACCTTC
CASSLQEHYGYTF
>TRBJ2-1|NA|TRBV6-5|NA
TGTGCCAGCAGTTACCGGGCCTCCCTATACAATGAGCAGTTCTTC
CASSYRASLYNEQFF
>TRBJ1-3|few|TRBV12-3/TRBV12-4|NA
TGTGCCAGCAGTTTTGGGGGGCACTCTGGAAACACCATATATTTT
CASSFGGHSGNTIYF
>TRBJ1-5|NA|TRBV19|NA
TGTGCCAGTAGCCCCTCCGACAGGCCCAATCAGCCCCAGCATTTT
CASSPSDRPNQPQHF
>TRBJ2-7|NA|TRBV7-2|NA
TGTGCCAGCAGCTTATCGGGTGGGCTAGCTCCGGCCGAGCAGTACTTC
CASSLSGGLAPAEQYF
>TRBJ1-2|NA|TRBV29-1|NA
TGCAGCGTTGAAGATCCTGGCAGACCGTATGGCTACACCTTC
CSVEDPGRPYGYTF
>TRBJ1-2|few|TRBV2|NA
TGTGCCAGCAGGAAGTCCCAGGCATCGGATGGCTACACCTTC
CASRKSQASDGYTF
>TRBJ1-6|NA|TRBV11-2|NA
TGTGCCAGCAGCTTAAGGAGTTCACCCCTCCACTTT
CASSLRSSPLHF
>TRBJ2-4|many|TRBV28|TRBD2
TGTGCCAGCAGCGCCCCCACTAGCGGGAAAAACATTCAGTACTTC
CASSAPTSGKNIQYF
>TRBJ2-7|many|TRBV4-2|NA
TGTGCCAGCAGCCAGCGACCAGGGGAGAGCTACGAGCAGTACTTC
CASSQRPGESYEQYF
>TRBJ1-1|NA|TRBV10-1|NA
TGCGCCAGCAGTGAGTCCAGCGTAGGGCCCACTGAAGCTTTCTTT
CASSESSVGPTEAFF
>TRBJ2-5|many|TRBV11-2|NA
TGTGCCAGCAGCTTAACTGGGGCCCAAGAGACCCAGTACTTC
CASSLTGAQETQYF
>TRBJ1-5|NA|TRBV7-9|NA
TGTGCCAGCAGGCAGACGGGGAGCAATCAGCCCCAGCATTTT
CASRQTGSNQPQHF
>TRBJ1-1|few|TRBV7-9|NA
TGTGCCAGCAGCCCCCCAAGTTTCCCAAACACTGAAGCTTTCTTT
CASSPPSFPNTEAFF
>TRBJ1-3|NA|TRBV7-3|NA
TGTGCCAGCAGCTTAATGGGCTTGAGCTCTGGAAACACCATATATTTT
CASSLMGLSSGNTIYF
>TRBJ1-1|NA|TRBV12-3/TRBV12-4|TRBD1
TGTGCCAGCAGGATACGACAGGGCCAGACTGAAGCTTTCTTT
CASRIRQGQTEAFF
>TRBJ1-2|few|TRBV7-9|NA
TGTGCCAGCAGCTCAACGGGGGCTGGCTACACCTTC
CASSSTGAGYTF
>TRBJ1-2|many|TRBV20-1|TRBD1
TGCACCGCCGGACAGGGGGGAGGTAGGACCAGTGGCTACACCTTC
CTAGQGGGRTSGYTF
>TRBJ2-6|NA|TRBV15|NA
TGTGCCACCAGCAGACAGACGGGACGGGTTTCTGGGGCCAACGTCCTGACTTTC
CATSRQTGRVSGANVLTF
>TRBJ1-1|NA|TRBV2|NA
TGTGCCAGCAGTAAACGTCTGGAAAGGAACACTGAAGCTTTCTTT
CASSKRLERNTEAFF
>TRBJ2-7|few|TRBV3-1|TRBD1
TGTGCCAGCAGCCCGTACAGGGGGCGTTACGAGCAGTACTTC
CASSPYRGRYEQYF
>TRBJ2-3|NA|TRBV21-1|NA
TGTGCCAGCAGCCTCCTAGCGGGGGGCACCACAGATACGCAGTATTTT
CASSLLAGGTTDTQYF
>TRBJ1-5|NA|TRBV18|TRBD1
TGTGCCAGCTCAGGGGACAGGAATCAGCCCCAGCATTTT
CASSGDRNQPQHF
>TRBJ2-2|many|TRBV2|NA
TGTGCCAGCAGGGAAGGCCGGGGAAAGCGCACCGGGGAGCTGTTTTTT
CASREGRGKRTGELFF
>TRBJ2-3|few|TRBV20-1|NA
TGCAGTGCTAGAGACCGCACAGATACGCAGTATTTT
CSARDRTDTQYF
>TRBJ2-7|NA|TRBV5-4|NA
TGTGCCAGCAGCAAAAACTACGAGCAGTACTTC
CASSKNYEQYF
>TRBJ1-5|many|TRBV7-2|NA
TGTGCCAGCCGGGTGGGGGGAGCCCAGCCCCAGCATTTT
CASRVGGAQPQHF
>TRBJ2-5|NA|TRBV7-2|NA
TGTGCCAGCAGCTCTCGGGACCGGGAGACCCAGTACTTC
CASSSRDRETQYF
>TRBJ1-1|NA|TRBV2|TRBD1
TGTGCCAGCAGCCTAGACAGGGGGGCTTTCTTT
CASSLDRGAFF
>TRBJ2-3|few|TRBV4-2|TRBD2
TGTGCCAGCAGACACGGACTAGCGGGATACACAGATACGCAGTATTTT
CASRHGLAGYTDTQYF
>TRBJ1-2|many|TRBV20-1|NA
TGCAGTGCTCAGGACGCCTATGGCTACACCTTC
CSAQDAYGYTF
>TRBJ2-3|few|TRBV29-1|TRBD2
TGCAGCGTTGGACTAGCGGGTGACACAGATACGCAGTATTTT
CSVGLAGDTDTQYF
>TRBJ1-5|many|TRBV2|NA
TGTGCCAGCAGGGTGGAGGGCAATCAGCCCCAGCATTTT
CASRVEGNQPQHF
>TRBJ2-1|NA|TRBV29-1|NA
TGCAGCGGTGGTCCGGCGGAGTCCTACAATGAGCAGTTCTTC
CSGGPAESYNEQFF
>TRBJ2-1|many|TRBV7-6|NA
TGTGCCAGCAGCTTAGCGCCAAGGTCGTGGGATGAGCAGTTCTTC
CASSLAPRSWDEQFF
>TRBJ1-4|NA|TRBV11-2|NA
TGTGCCAGCAGCTCCTCAGTCGGGAAACCTAATGAAAAACTGTTTTTT
CASSSSVGKPNEKLFF
>TRBJ2-1|many|TRBV29-1|NA
TGCAGCGTTGCCCAACTAAATGAGCAGTTCTTC
CSVAQLNEQFF
>TRBJ2-7|many|TRBV5-6|NA
TGTGCCAGCAGCCCCGGGTCGACGGGTGTGCAGTACTTC
CASSPGSTGVQYF
>TRBJ1-2|few|TRBV21-1|NA
TGTGCCAGTTGGACAGCCCCATCCTATGGCTACACCTTC
CASWTAPSYGYTF
>TRBJ2-5|many|TRBV7-9|NA
TGTGCCAGCAGCTTAGTGGTGCTAGGGTACCAAGAGACCCAGTACTTC
CASSLVVLGYQETQYF
>TRBJ1-6|few|TRBV20-1|TRBD1
TGCAGTGCCAGGGACAGCTCCTATAATTCACCCCTCCACTTT
CSARDSSYNSPLHF
>TRBJ1-5|NA|TRBV7-9|TRBD1
TGTGCCAGCAGCCCGGCAACAGGGGCGCTTGGTCGCAATCAGCCCCAGCATTTT
CASSPATGALGRNQPQHF
>TRBJ2-3|NA|TRBV20-1|NA
TGCAGTGCTAGACCACCTCAGGGGCCTGGGACAGATACGCAGTATTTT
CSARPPQGPGTDTQYF
>TRBJ2-6|NA|TRBV6-1|NA
TGTGCCAGCACGCCAGATTGGCGACCGACCTCTGGGGCCAACGTCCTGACTTTC
CASTPDWRPTSGANVLTF
>TRBJ1-2|NA|TRBV3-1|TRBD1
TGTGCCAGCAGTCGACAGGGGGGAACTACTAACTATGGCTACACCTTC
CASSRQGGTTNYGYTF
>TRBJ2-3|many|TRBV4-3|TRBD2
TGCGCCAGCAGCCGGAATGGAGCGGGGAGCAGCACAGATACGCAGTATTTT
CASSRNGAGSSTDTQYF